This T cell receptor (beta chain) was captured in a study of blood T cell repertoires in COVID-19. Turning to the study itself: Samples taken during acute and convalescent COVID-19 were collected in the United States, Italy and Spain.

Per the study methods: Reference gene primer amplification yielded estimated nucleated cell counts. Sequencing used immunoSEQ multiplex PCR; TCRdb keeps in-frame clones, though not all of them. V, J and clone size reflect that table, while D and trimming were determined from the DNA. The sample lists 150,000 or so clones; 85% to 90% were seen once. The V and J ends lost 4 bases and 3 bases, in that order; junction bases with no gene match: 15. The CDR3 has 19 amino acids. Germline V gene data show CDR1 as LNHDA and CDR2 as SQIVND (reference sequence). The age range of participants was roughly 18 to 90 years, with residence in under 30 US areas. Cohort allocation depended upon clinical history that participants reported.

The receptor comes from a woman in her 30s with acute COVID-19. Material: PBMCs or T cells enriched from blood (not recorded which). The rearrangement links TRBV19 to TRBJ1-5, with 10 bases lining up with TRBD1. CDR3 DNA sequence: TGTGCCAGTAGTACTAACTTAGGACAGGGGGATTGGATCAATCAGCCCCAGCATTTT. Encoded protein: CASSTNLGQGDWINQPQHF.